This TCR beta chain was documented in a study of cytomegalovirus exposure and HLA in healthy donors. Broader study findings: In all likelihood, a cluster of highly shared sequence variants was a sequencing artifact. Cytomegalovirus status was reportedly diagnosed by the classifier with high sensitivity and specificity.

The study ran its PCR with 60 Vbeta and 13 Jbeta primers. Sequencing was performed with immunoSEQ multiplex PCR; in TCRdb, only in-frame clones are kept and a portion is missing. The data show around 150,000 clones, approximately 70% seen once. Details on this clone: Its antigen is unidentified.

Trimming shortened V by 3 bases and J by 4 bases, and 17 bases separated the two germline ends. Germline CDR1 and CDR2: MDHEN and SYDVKM. The CDR3 has 16 amino acids. The sequence was collected from a human donor in good health. The V call is TRBV28, the J call TRBJ2-3; D gene uncertain. Input material: PBMCs. CDR3 nucleotide sequence: TGTGCCAGCAGTTTTTCTAGTCCAAACTCACCAGATACGCAGTATTTT. Amino acids: CASSFSSPNSPDTQYF.